The 18 T cell receptor beta chains presented below share a single source sample, sequenced in a study of cytomegalovirus exposure and HLA in healthy donors (dated by TCRdb to about 2017). Library prep was done by the immunoSEQ multiplex PCR assay. For the multiplex PCR, a mixture combining 60 forward primers for TCR Vbeta segments and 13 reverse primers for TCR Jbeta segments was used. Imported from immuneACCESS, the table was reduced by TCRdb to in-frame sequences with V and J called. These copies leave out some clones; in studies compared against another copy, an unresolved V gene accounts for under half, and the cause of the remainder is not known. Here the sample has 100,000 to 150,000 clones; around 77% occur a single time. About 13% of the sample goes to the ten largest clones. Sequencing used PBMCs. These receptors were taken from a woman between 40 and 50 years old in good health and CMV-seropositive.

The chain has TRBV30 and TRBJ2-2; D is possibly TRBD2 (5 bases). Germline CDR1 and CDR2: GTSNPN and SVGIG (reference sequence). The V gene lost 0 bases and the J gene lost 4 bases, with 9 bases spanning the gap. The CDR3 length is 14 residues. CDR3 protein: CAWSVLGGTGELFF. Written as DNA, the CDR3 is TGTGCCTGGAGTGTACTAGGCGGCACCGGGGAGCTGTTTTTT.

The chain carries TRBV25-1 and TRBJ1-3; TRBD1 matches 9 bases. This CDR3 region has 17 residues. The V gene's germline CDR1 is MGHDK and CDR2 SYGVNS. V lost 5 bases to trimming and J lost 2 bases; unmatched junction nucleotides: 10. This CDR3 reads CASSPTRGDRAGNTIYF. Written as DNA, the CDR3 is TGTGCCAGCAGTCCAACCCGCGGGGACAGGGCTGGAAACACCATATATTTT.

The chain is built from TRBV5-4 and TRBJ2-3, with 14 bases identical to TRBD2. This CDR3 has 16 residues. Germline-derived CDR1 and CDR2 are SGHNT and YYREEE (reference sequence). J was trimmed by 4 bases and V by 3 bases; bases with no gene match: 4. CDR3 in amino acids: CASSSGTSGSSDTQYF. Here the CDR3 DNA reads TGTGCCAGCAGCTCCGGGACTAGCGGGAGTTCAGATACGCAGTATTTT.

In this sample, this clone turned up a few times. This chain uses TRBV10-2 with TRBJ2-1, with TRBD1 matching 8 bases. This CDR3 comprises 15 residues. Germline CDR1 reads WSHSY; CDR2 reads SAAADI. The trim removed 5 bases at V and 2 bases at J, leaving 5 bases unmatched. This CDR3 reads CASSQGANTYNEQFF. CDR3 coding DNA: TGCGCCAGCAGTCAGGGGGCCAACACCTACAATGAGCAGTTCTTC.

This chain uses TRBV21-1 with TRBJ2-7; the table gives TRBD1 as D, unverified against the DNA. TRBV21-1 is labeled a pseudogene. This CDR3 has 11 residues. CDR3 protein: CAFGQAYEQYF. As DNA, the CDR3 is TGTGCCTTTGGACAGGCCTACGAGCAGTACTTC.

This clone has just a few counts. This chain connects TRBV5-4 to TRBJ2-1, with D perhaps TRBD1 (6 bases). Germline V lookup: CDR1 SGHNT, CDR2 YYREEE (reference sequence). The CDR3 sequence is 16 residues long. With 3 bases removed from V and 0 bases from J, the gap between germline ends came to 13 bases. The CDR3 is CASSSDTGSSYNEQFF. The DNA of the CDR3 is TGTGCCAGCAGCTCCGACACAGGGAGCTCCTACAATGAGCAGTTCTTC. The whole variable domain, remainder taken from reference TRBV5-4 and TRBJ2-1, is ETGVTQSPTHLIKTRGQQVTLRCSSQSGHNTVSWYQQALGQGPQFIFQYYREEENGRGNFPPRFSGLQFPNYSSELNVNALELDDSALYLCASSSDTGSSYNEQFFGPGTRLTVL.

V gene TRBV7-9 combines with J gene TRBJ1-6; 9 nucleotides line up with TRBD1. Germline-derived CDR1 and CDR2 are SEHNR and FQNEAQ (reference sequence). CDR3 size: 15 residues. Losses at the gene ends were 5 bases for V and 9 bases for J; bases not matched to a gene: 8. The CDR3 is CASSRGQGSTSPLHF. CDR3 DNA sequence: TGTGCCAGCAGCAGGGGACAGGGATCGACTTCACCCCTCCACTTT.

This chain uses TRBV5-6 with TRBJ1-3, with a possible D match to TRBD1 (5 bases). Germline loops: CDR1 SGHDT, CDR2 YYEEEE. Trimming shortened V by 4 bases and J by 0 bases, and 11 bases separated the two germline ends. The CDR3 totals 15 residues. The CDR3 spells CASSPGGSSGNTIYF. CDR3 nucleotide sequence: TGTGCCAGCAGCCCCGGGGGGAGCTCTGGAAACACCATATATTTT.

The chain couples TRBV28 to TRBJ1-5, with D perhaps TRBD1 (6 bases). From germline, CDR1 is MDHEN and CDR2 SYDVKM. The V end was cut by 6 bases, the J end by 6 bases, with 15 bases between. The CDR3 extends over 14 amino acids. The CDR3 sequence is CASSDTGLGQPQHF. CDR3 DNA sequence: TGTGCCAGCAGCGACACAGGGTTAGGTCAGCCCCAGCATTTT.

The table lists this clone with a count of one. This chain uses TRBV5-1 with TRBJ1-2, with 8 bases identical to TRBD1. The CDR3 contains 17 residues. Germline CDR1 is SGHRS and CDR2 is YFSETQ. Losses at the gene ends were 0 bases for V and 7 bases for J; bases not matched to a gene: 14. The CDR3 spells CASSLDTGGSKKGGYTF. The CDR3 DNA is TGCGCCAGCAGCTTGGATACAGGGGGTAGCAAAAAGGGTGGCTACACCTTC. Full variable domain (outside the CDR3, taken from reference TRBV5-1 and TRBJ1-2): KAGVTQTPRYLIKTRGQQVTLSCSPISGHRSVSWYQQTPGQGLQFLFEYFSETQRNKGNFPGRFSGRQFSNSRSEMNVSTLELGDSALYLCASSLDTGGSKKGGYTFGSGTRLTVV.

J is TRBJ2-3 and V is TRBV6-4; 9 nucleotides agree with TRBD1. Trimming removed 3 bases from V and 4 bases from J; junction bases left unmatched: 5. The germline V gene has CDR1 MRHNA and CDR2 SNTAGT. The CDR3 is made up of 15 amino acids. The CDR3 region has the DNA TGTGCCAGCAGTGAAACACAGGGGGCCGCAGATACGCAGTATTTT. Amino acid sequence: CASSETQGAADTQYF.

This clone showed up just a few times. The V call is TRBV27, the J call TRBJ1-4, with a possible D match to TRBD1 (5 bases). The CDR3 is 16 amino acids. The germline V gene has CDR1 MNHEY and CDR2 SMNVEV (reference sequence). V shed 3 bases and J shed 10 bases, with 21 bases lying between them. CDR3 in amino acids: CASSFSFRGGERKLFF. CDR3 DNA: TGTGCCAGCAGTTTTTCCTTTCGCGGGGGTGAACGAAAACTGTTTTTT.

The rearrangement joins TRBV19 to TRBJ2-5, with D unclear. The CDR3 runs 13 residues. CDR1 is LNHDA and CDR2 is SQIVND in the germline V gene (reference sequence). V dropped 1 base and J dropped 2 bases, with 5 bases sitting between them. In DNA, the CDR3 is TGTGCCAGTAGTATAGGTAGACAAGAGACCCAGTACTTC. Its translation is CASSIGRQETQYF.

The chain combines TRBV5-1 with TRBJ1-4, with 11 bases lining up with TRBD1. CDR1 is SGHRS, CDR2 YFSETQ, per germline. Trimming cost V 3 bases and J 7 bases; bases outside gene matches: 5. The CDR3 extends over 15 amino acids. CDR3 coding DNA: TGCGCCAGCAGCTACGGACAGGGGGCCGGTGAAAAACTGTTTTTT. As protein: CASSYGQGAGEKLFF.

V gene TRBV7-9 combines with J gene TRBJ2-7; no reliable D call. The CDR3 loop spans 11 amino acids. The V end was cut by 6 bases, the J end by 2 bases, with 5 bases between. CDR1 and CDR2 (germline): SEHNR, FQNEAQ (reference sequence). The DNA for the CDR3 is TGTGCCAGCAGTTTTACCTACGAGCAGTACTTC. Its translation is CASSFTYEQYF.

V is TRBV11-3 and J is TRBJ1-5; 12 nucleotides line up with TRBD1. The V and J ends lost 4 bases and 7 bases, in that order; junction bases with no gene match: 5. This CDR3 is 15 amino acids long. The germline V gene encodes CDR1 SGHNT and CDR2 YENEEA. The CDR3 nucleotides read TGTGCCAGCAGCTCCGGGACAGGGGGCCGACAGCCCCAGCATTTT. Translating gives CASSSGTGGRQPQHF. Complete variable domain (other parts from reference TRBV11-3 and TRBJ1-5): EAGVVQSPRYKIIEKKQPVAFWCNPISGHNTLYWYLQNLGQGPELLIRYENEEAVDDSQLPKDRFSAERLKGVDSTLKIQPAELGDSAVYLCASSSGTGGRQPQHFGDGTRLSIL.

V is TRBV28 and J is TRBJ2-7, with 8 bases fitting TRBD2. CDR3 length equals 15 residues. V shed 6 bases and J 4 bases; nucleotides not matched to a gene: 11. Germline values: CDR1 MDHEN, CDR2 SYDVKM. The CDR3 region has the DNA TGTGCCAGCAGCCCCGCGGGGGGCAGGGTGTACGAGCAGTACTTC. It specifies CASSPAGGRVYEQYF.

The V call is TRBV5-1, the J call TRBJ2-7; possibly TRBD2 for D (5 bases). The CDR3 spans 11 residues. V was clipped by 3 bases and J by 6 bases, with 7 bases between them. In germline, CDR1 is SGHRS, CDR2 YFSETQ. The CDR3 protein is CASSWGAEQYF. CDR3 nucleotides: TGCGCCAGCAGCTGGGGAGCCGAGCAGTACTTC.